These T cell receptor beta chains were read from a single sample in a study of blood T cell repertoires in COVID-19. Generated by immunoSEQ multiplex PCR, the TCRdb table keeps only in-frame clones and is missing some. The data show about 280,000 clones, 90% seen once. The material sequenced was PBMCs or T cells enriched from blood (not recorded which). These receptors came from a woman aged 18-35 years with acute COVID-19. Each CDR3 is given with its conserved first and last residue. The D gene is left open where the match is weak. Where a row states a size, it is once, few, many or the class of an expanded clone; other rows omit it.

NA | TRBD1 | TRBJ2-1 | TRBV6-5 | CASSPGTVSYNEQFF | TGTGCCAGCAGTCCTGGGACAGTCTCCTACAATGAGCAGTTCTTC
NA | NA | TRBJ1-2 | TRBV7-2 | CASSSVMSGMGYGYTF | TGTGCCAGCAGCTCCGTTATGTCGGGGATGGGTTATGGCTACACCTTC
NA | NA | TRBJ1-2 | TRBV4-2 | CASSQDLTGIYGYTF | TGTGCCAGCAGCCAAGACCTAACGGGGATCTATGGCTACACCTTC
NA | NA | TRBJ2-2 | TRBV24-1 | CATSDLRGGELFF | TGTGCCACCAGTGATTTGCGGGGAGGGGAGCTGTTTTTT
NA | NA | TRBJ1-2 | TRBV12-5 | CASGLVGRGINYGYTF | TGTGCTAGTGGTTTGGTAGGGAGGGGGATCAACTATGGCTACACCTTC
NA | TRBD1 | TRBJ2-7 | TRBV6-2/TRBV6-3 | CASSYSTGGYEQYF | TGTGCCAGCAGTTACTCAACAGGGGGCTACGAGCAGTACTTC
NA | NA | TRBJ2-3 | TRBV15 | CATKSGSTDTQYF | TGTGCCACCAAAAGCGGGAGCACAGATACGCAGTATTTT
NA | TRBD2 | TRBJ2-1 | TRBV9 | CASSVGLAGGHSYNEQFF | TGTGCCAGCAGCGTAGGACTAGCGGGAGGGCACTCCTACAATGAGCAGTTCTTC
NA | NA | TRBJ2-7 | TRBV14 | CASSRGGQGYEQYF | TGTGCCAGCAGCCGGGGTGGGCAGGGGTACGAGCAGTACTTC
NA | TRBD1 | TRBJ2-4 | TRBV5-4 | CASSLAGTGGYIQYF | TGTGCCAGCAGCTTGGCCGGGACAGGGGGATACATTCAGTACTTC
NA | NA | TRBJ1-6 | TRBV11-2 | CASNPGGLYNSPLHF | TGTGCCAGCAACCCTGGCGGGCTCTATAATTCACCCCTCCACTTT
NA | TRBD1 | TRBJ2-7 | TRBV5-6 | CASKGQDYEQYF | TGTGCCAGCAAGGGACAGGACTACGAGCAGTACTTC
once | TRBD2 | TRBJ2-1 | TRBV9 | CASSVEISGRAFNEQFF | TGTGCCAGCAGCGTAGAAATTAGCGGGAGGGCCTTTAATGAGCAGTTCTTC
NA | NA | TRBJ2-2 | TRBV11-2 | CASYVSGTGELFF | TGTGCCAGCTATGTTAGCGGCACCGGGGAGCTGTTTTTT
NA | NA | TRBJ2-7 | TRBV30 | CAWRPGWGGGLESYEQYF | TGTGCCTGGAGGCCTGGGTGGGGTGGGGGGTTAGAATCCTACGAGCAGTACTTC
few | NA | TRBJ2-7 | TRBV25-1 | CASSELIRGEQYF | TGTGCCAGCAGTGAATTGATTAGGGGCGAGCAGTACTTC
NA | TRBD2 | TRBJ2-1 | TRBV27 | CASSLQAASGRYEQFF | TGTGCCAGCAGTTTACAGGCGGCTAGCGGGAGATATGAGCAGTTCTTC
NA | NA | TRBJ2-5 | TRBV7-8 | CASSSGQIRETQYF | TGTGCCAGCAGCTCGGGACAAATCCGCGAGACCCAGTACTTC
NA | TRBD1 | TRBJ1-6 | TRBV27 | CASSSGGSPLHF | TGTGCCAGCAGTTCAGGGGGCTCACCCCTCCACTTT
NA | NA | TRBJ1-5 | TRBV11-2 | CASSLWVGQGFNQPQHF | TGTGCCAGCAGCTTATGGGTCGGCCAGGGGTTCAATCAGCCCCAGCATTTT
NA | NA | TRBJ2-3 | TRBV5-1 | CASSLAYGGAADTQYF | TGCGCCAGCAGCTTGGCCTACGGAGGGGCCGCAGATACGCAGTATTTT
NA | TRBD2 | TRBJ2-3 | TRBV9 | CASSNSGSWTDTQYF | TGTGCCAGCAGCAATAGCGGGAGTTGGACAGATACGCAGTATTTT
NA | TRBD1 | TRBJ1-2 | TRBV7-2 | CASSFGTGGRGYTF | TGTGCCAGCAGCTTCGGGACAGGGGGACGGGGCTACACCTTC
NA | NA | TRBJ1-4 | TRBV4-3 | CASSLYGGANEKLFF | TGCGCCAGCAGCCTCTACGGGGGGGCTAATGAAAAACTGTTTTTT
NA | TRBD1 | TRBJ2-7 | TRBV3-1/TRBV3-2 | CASSLTGPTYEQYF | TGTGCCAGCAGCCTGACAGGGCCCACCTACGAGCAGTACTTC
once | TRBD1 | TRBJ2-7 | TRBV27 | CASSLSGTGTYEQYF | TGTGCCAGCAGTTTATCCGGGACAGGCACCTACGAGCAGTACTTC
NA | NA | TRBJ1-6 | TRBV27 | CASRIQGIVSPLHF | TGTGCCAGCAGGATACAGGGTATAGTTTCACCCCTCCACTTT
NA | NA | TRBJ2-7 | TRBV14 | CASSTNGRGPYEQYF | TGTGCCAGCAGCACAAACGGGAGGGGGCCCTACGAGCAGTACTTC
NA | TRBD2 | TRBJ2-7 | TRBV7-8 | CASSLAGTRMEQYF | TGTGCCAGCAGCTTGGCCGGGACTAGGATGGAGCAGTACTTC
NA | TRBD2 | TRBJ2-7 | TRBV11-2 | CASSGRTGTSGSLSYEQYF | TGTGCCAGCAGCGGGAGAACAGGGACTAGCGGGAGTCTCTCCTACGAGCAGTACTTC
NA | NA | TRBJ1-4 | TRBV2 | CASSIPGVEKLFF | TGTGCCAGCAGTATACCAGGGGTTGAAAAACTGTTTTTT
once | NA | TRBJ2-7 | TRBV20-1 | CSASPQGISYEQYF | TGCAGTGCTAGTCCTCAGGGGATTTCCTACGAGCAGTACTTC
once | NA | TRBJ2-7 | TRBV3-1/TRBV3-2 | CASSHLDYEQYF | TGTGCCAGCAGCCATTTAGACTACGAGCAGTACTTC
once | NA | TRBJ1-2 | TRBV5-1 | CASSLAMSQGIYGYTF | TGCGCCAGCAGCTTGGCGATGAGTCAGGGGATCTATGGCTACACCTTC
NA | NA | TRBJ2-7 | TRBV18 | CASSPPYGAGAYEQYF | TGTGCCAGCTCACCCCCCTATGGGGCAGGGGCCTACGAGCAGTACTTC
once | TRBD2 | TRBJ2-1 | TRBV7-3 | CASSPREGMYNEQFF | TGTGCCAGCAGCCCGCGGGAGGGGATGTACAATGAGCAGTTCTTC
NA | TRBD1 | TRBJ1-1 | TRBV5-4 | CASRRGQEGNTEAFF | TGTGCCAGCAGACGAGGACAGGAGGGGAACACTGAAGCTTTCTTT
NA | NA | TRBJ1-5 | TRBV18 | CASSPPGGNQPQHF | TGTGCCAGCTCACCACCGGGGGGTAATCAGCCCCAGCATTTT
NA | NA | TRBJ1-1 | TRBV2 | CASSEYLNTEAFF | TGTGCCAGCAGTGAGTATTTGAACACTGAAGCTTTCTTT
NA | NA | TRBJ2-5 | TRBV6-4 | CASSLTPKETQYF | TGTGCCAGCAGTCTTACTCCGAAAGAGACCCAGTACTTC
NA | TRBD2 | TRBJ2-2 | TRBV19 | CASSKVAGGNTGELFF | TGTGCCAGTAGTAAGGTAGCGGGAGGAAACACCGGGGAGCTGTTTTTT
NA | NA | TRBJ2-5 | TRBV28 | CASSLRAGSETQYF | TGTGCCAGCAGCCTTAGGGCGGGAAGTGAGACCCAGTACTTC